This T cell receptor (beta chain) was profiled in a study of blood T cell repertoires in COVID-19. Whole-study context: COVID-19 samples from acute and convalescent phases originated in the United States, Italy and Spain. In each case, the material was cDNA or gDNA derived from T cells, B-cell-depleted T cells, or PBMCs.

The protocol was immunoSEQ multiplex PCR, while the TCRdb copy is restricted to in-frame clones and leaves out a portion. Of 100,000 to 150,000 clones listed, roughly 84% are singletons. V lost 2 bases to trimming and J lost 8 bases, with 13 bases between them. Germline V gives CDR1 MNHNY, CDR2 SVGAGI (reference sequence). The length of the CDR3 is 14 residues. The TCR sequence derives from a woman aged 30 to 39 who had recovered from COVID-19. Material: peripheral blood. The rearrangement links TRBV6-6 to TRBJ2-1; no firm D call. CDR3 loop: CASSYPDTSYEQFF. The CDR3, as DNA: TGTGCCAGCAGTTACCCAGATACAAGTTATGAGCAGTTCTTC.